This TCR beta chain was captured by sequencing in a study of T cell changes during pregnancy in multiple sclerosis (dated by TCRdb to about 2019). Looking at the study overall: Changes in the T cell repertoire over the course of pregnancy were examined in this study in women with multiple sclerosis.

About this clone: The clone's antigen remains unknown. No base-level quality is on record; no much larger clone is a single base apart.

Preparation of the library involved the immunoSEQ multiplex PCR assay. Entries here come from immuneACCESS through TCRdb and include only in-frame sequences with V and J called. Some clones fail to appear in such tables; in the studies checked, an unresolved V gene covers under half of the shortfall, and the cause of the remainder is unknown. In this sample the table shows some 60,000 clones, roughly 91% of which occur a single time. The ten largest clonotypes hold 0.85% to 0.9% of the sample. This sequence was found in a female donor with multiple sclerosis, enrolled in a pregnancy study. The sequencing used peripheral blood, collected before pregnancy.

The CDR3 corresponds to CASSLAASGVPYEQYF. In nucleotides, the sequence is TGTGCCAGCAGCTTAGCCGCTAGCGGGGTCCCCTACGAGCAGTACTTC. This sequence uses TRBV7-9 and TRBJ2-7, with TRBD2 matching 9 junction bases. From V the trimming removes 0 bases and from J it removes 2 bases, while the gene matches leave 5 bases of the junction unaccounted for. CDR1 SEHNR and CDR2 FQNEAQ are derived from the germline V gene (reference sequence). Its CDR3 holds 16 amino acids, cysteine through phenylalanine. Of all the DNA, just the CDR3 is kept, 48 bases in frame from base 1.